One sample yielded the 26 T cell receptor beta chains listed below, sequenced in a study of blood T cell repertoires in COVID-19. Some clones are missing from TCRdb's copy, which holds only in-frame ones; the method was immunoSEQ multiplex PCR. The sample shows a few hundred thousand clones, approximately 90% of them seen only once. Source material: peripheral blood. The source of these receptors is a woman in her twenties or thirties who had recovered from COVID-19.

J is TRBJ1-1 and V is TRBV30, with D perhaps matching TRBD1 (6 bases). CDR3 length equals 13 residues. Trimming shortened V by 3 bases and J by 6 bases, and 14 bases separated the two germline ends. Germline CDR1 reads GTSNPN; CDR2 reads SVGIG (reference sequence). CDR3 sequence: CAWRSTGIAEAFF. The CDR3 DNA is TGTGCCTGGAGATCCACAGGGATCGCTGAAGCTTTCTTT.

This rearrangement joins TRBV5-6 to TRBJ1-2, with unresolved D. The CDR3 is 15 amino acids. Per the germline V gene, CDR1 is SGHDT and CDR2 is YYEEEE. V lost 1 base, J lost 3 bases, and 13 bases lay in between. In nucleotides, the CDR3 is TGTGCCAGCAGCTTGAGGCTGGCCCGGGACTATGGCTACACCTTC. Its protein is CASSLRLARDYGYTF.

This clone has only one observation. The J gene is TRBJ1-6, the V gene TRBV2; TRBD1 matches at 9 bases. J lost 10 bases, V lost 5 bases, and 6 bases had no gene match. There are 14 residues in the CDR3. Per the germline V gene, CDR1 is SNHLY and CDR2 is FYNNEI. In DNA form, the CDR3 reads TGTGCCAGCAGTCGGGACAGGGAGGTGTCACCCCTCCACTTT. This translates into CASSRDREVSPLHF.

The J gene is TRBJ1-2, the V gene TRBV19, with 8 bases lining up with TRBD1. V shed 2 bases and J 4 bases; nucleotides not matched to a gene: 6. Germline CDR1 is LNHDA and CDR2 is SQIVND (reference sequence). This CDR3 has 15 amino acids. The CDR3: CASSIFRGQSYGYTF. In DNA form, the CDR3 reads TGTGCCAGTAGTATATTCAGGGGGCAGAGCTATGGCTACACCTTC.

This chain connects TRBV10-3 to TRBJ1-2; 10 bases fit TRBD1. This CDR3 has 16 residues. Losses at the gene ends were 4 bases for V and 9 bases for J; bases not matched to a gene: 14. Per germline, CDR1 ENHRY and CDR2 SYGVKD. CDR3: CAISGTARRTGGRYTF. The CDR3 DNA is TGTGCCATCAGTGGGACTGCCCGTAGGACAGGGGGTCGCTACACCTTC.

About this clone itself: Other DNA variants within this sample encode the same CDR3. This chain links TRBV3-1 (or the pseudogene TRBV3-2) with TRBJ1-4; the D is unclear. Per the germline V gene, CDR1 is LGHDT and CDR2 is YNNKEL (reference sequence). V lost 4 bases and J 8 bases, leaving 11 bases between the germline ends. The CDR3 loop spans 13 amino acids. The CDR3 is CASSLRGGEKLFF. CDR3 in DNA: TGTGCCAGCAGCCTCCGTGGAGGGGAAAAACTGTTTTTT.

The chain employs TRBV29-1 and TRBJ2-7; 11 bases align to TRBD1. This CDR3 spans 13 amino acids. The V gene's germline CDR1 is SQVTM and CDR2 ANQGSEA. The V and J ends lost 7 bases and 3 bases, in that order; junction bases with no gene match: 5. CDR3 DNA: TGCAGCGCCGGGACAGGGGGTGGCTACGAGCAGTACTTC. Amino acid sequence: CSAGTGGGYEQYF.

The chain recombines TRBV9 with TRBJ1-3; no definite D call. This CDR3 has 17 amino acids. Germline V gene sequence: CDR1 SGDLS, CDR2 YYNGEE. The V end was cut by 3 bases, the J end by 0 bases, with 16 bases between. The DNA for the CDR3 is TGTGCCAGCAGCGCCCGAGGAGGTTTCGGCTCTGGAAACACCATATATTTT. Its translation: CASSARGGFGSGNTIYF. Full variable domain (missing parts from reference TRBV9 and TRBJ1-3): DSGVTQTPKHLITATGQRVTLRCSPRSGDLSVYWYQQSLDQGLQFLIQYYNGEERAKGNILERFSAQQFPDLHSELNLSSLELGDSALYFCASSARGGFGSGNTIYFGEGSWLTVV.

The chain couples TRBV2 to TRBJ2-7; TRBD2 aligns across 9 bases. The CDR3 is 15 amino acids. Germline CDR1 reads SNHLY; CDR2 reads FYNNEI. After removal of 2 bases from V and 5 bases from J, the junction contained 7 bases not matched to a gene. Written as DNA, the CDR3 is TGTGCCAGCAGTGAATCTAGCGGGGACACCAACGAGCAGTACTTC. It specifies CASSESSGDTNEQYF.

The V and J genes are TRBV6-5 and TRBJ2-7, with 10 nucleotides matching TRBD1. V lost 0 bases, J lost 3 bases, and 2 bases stayed unmatched. Germline-derived CDR1 and CDR2 are MNHEY and SVGAGI. The length of the CDR3 is 15 residues. The chain's CDR3 is CASSYSRDRGYEQYF. Here the CDR3 DNA reads TGTGCCAGCAGTTACTCGAGGGACAGGGGCTACGAGCAGTACTTC.

V and J are TRBV2 and TRBJ1-3, with D tentatively TRBD1 (6 bases). CDR1 and CDR2 from the germline V gene are SNHLY and FYNNEI. The CDR3 is made up of 16 amino acids. V lost 4 bases and J 0 bases, leaving 13 bases between the germline ends. CDR3 loop: CASSVFQDSSGNTIYF. As DNA, the CDR3 is TGTGCCAGCAGTGTTTTCCAGGACAGCTCTGGAAACACCATATATTTT.

V usage is TRBV6-5 and J usage is TRBJ2-5; the match to TRBD1 covers 8 bases. With 6 bases clipped from V and 5 bases from J, the junction kept 11 bases outside the gene matches. This CDR3 is built from 15 residues. Germline values: CDR1 MNHEY, CDR2 SVGAGI. In DNA, the CDR3 is TGTGCCAGCAGAAATCAGGGGGCGCCCCGGGAGACCCAGTACTTC. It encodes CASRNQGAPRETQYF.

The chain joins TRBV21-1 to TRBJ1-5; TRBD1 reflects the table's D call only, with no check against the DNA. TRBV21-1 is deemed a pseudogene. The CDR3 loop spans 16 amino acids. The CDR3 coding sequence is TGTGCCAGCAGCAAAACGTCGACAGGAAGCAATCAGCCCCAGCATTTT. It codes for CASSKTSTGSNQPQHF.

The chain has TRBV7-6 and TRBJ2-7; D might be TRBD2 (6 bases). Trimming removed 5 bases from V and 0 bases from J, with 11 bases in between. This CDR3 region has 14 residues. CDR1 and CDR2 from the germline V gene are SGHVS and FNYEAQ. This CDR3 is CASSRGGNSYEQYF. CDR3 bases: TGTGCCAGCAGCCGTGGGGGGAACTCCTACGAGCAGTACTTC.

The V and J genes are TRBV5-1 and TRBJ2-7, with D possibly TRBD1 on 6 matching bases. The germline V gene has CDR1 SGHRS and CDR2 YFSETQ. CDR3 length equals 14 residues. The V and J ends lost 4 bases and 5 bases respectively, with 16 bases between them. CDR3: CASSPGTGQNEQYF. DNA for the CDR3: TGCGCCAGCAGCCCAGGTACAGGGCAGAACGAGCAGTACTTC.

CDR3: CASSLGQGRRETQYF. CDR3 in DNA: TGTGCCAGCAGCTTAGGGCAGGGTCGGCGAGAGACCCAGTACTTC. V is TRBV7-3 and J is TRBJ2-5, with D perhaps TRBD1 (5 bases). The CDR3 runs 15 residues. V lost 2 bases and J lost 4, with 14 bases in between. The germline V gene has CDR1 SGHTA and CDR2 FQGTGA.

The genes are TRBV3-1 (or the pseudogene TRBV3-2) and TRBJ2-7, with 10 bases fitting TRBD1. Germline loops: CDR1 LGHDT, CDR2 YNNKEL (reference sequence). The trim removed 8 bases at V and 0 bases at J, leaving 1 base unmatched. This CDR3 is 13 amino acids long. CDR3 region: CASGDRGSYEQYF. CDR3 nucleotides: TGTGCCAGCGGGGACAGGGGCTCCTACGAGCAGTACTTC.

This chain links TRBV12-3 or TRBV12-4 with TRBJ1-6, with D perhaps matching TRBD1 (5 bases). V was cut by 2 bases and J by 9 bases, with 8 bases left in between. The CDR3 contains 13 residues. CDR3 residues: CASSLFGGSPLHF. The CDR3 DNA reads TGTGCCAGCAGTTTATTCGGGGGTTCACCCCTCCACTTT.

This chain joins TRBV7-2 and TRBJ1-6; a possible D gene is TRBD1 (5 bases). V lost 1 base and J lost 9, with 13 bases in between. Germline V gene sequence: CDR1 SGHTA, CDR2 FQGNSA. This CDR3 spans 15 amino acids. The CDR3 loop reads CASSLDRRGGSPLHF. CDR3 sequence (DNA): TGTGCCAGCAGCTTAGATCGAAGGGGCGGTTCACCCCTCCACTTT.

This sequence joins TRBV7-2 and TRBJ1-3; 9 nucleotides line up with TRBD1. The CDR3 is made up of 14 amino acids. Germline-derived CDR1 and CDR2 are SGHTA and FQGNSA. Trimming at V came to 1 base and at J to 7 bases, leaving 2 bases not matched to a gene. In DNA, the CDR3 is TGTGCCAGCAGCTTAGTCGGACAGGGGAACACCATATATTTT. It codes for CASSLVGQGNTIYF.

V usage is TRBV2 and J usage is TRBJ2-6, with 10 bases that match TRBD2. Germline V CDR1 and CDR2: SNHLY, FYNNEI. Unmatched junction bases numbered 6, after V lost 7 bases and J lost 0 bases. The CDR3 extends over 17 amino acids. The CDR3 DNA is TGTGCCAGCACTAGCGGGGGCCCAAGCTCTGGGGCCAACGTCCTGACTTTC. Its translation is CASTSGGPSSGANVLTF.

The chain combines TRBV6-2 or TRBV6-3 with TRBJ1-2; D is possibly TRBD1 (5 bases). The ends were cut back, 2 bases at V and 0 bases at J, with 7 bases in the middle. This CDR3 region has 14 residues. The germline gives CDR1 MNHEY, CDR2 SVGEGT. The CDR3 DNA sequence: TGTGCCAGCAGTTACAGGGGCACTAACTATGGCTACACCTTC. Amino acid sequence: CASSYRGTNYGYTF.

The chain is built from TRBV12-1 and TRBJ1-5. TRBV12-1 is assigned pseudogene status. The CDR3 runs to 11 residues. As DNA, the CDR3 is TGTGCCAGCAGTTTCTACCAGCCCCAGCATTTT. This sequence encodes CASSFYQPQHF.

The count of this clone is one. This chain joins TRBV2 and TRBJ1-5; TRBD1 agrees at 7 bases. Germline-derived CDR1 and CDR2 are SNHLY and FYNNEI. V was clipped by 6 bases and J by 2 bases; unmatched bases: 1. The CDR3 consists of 13 residues. Written as DNA, the CDR3 is TGTGCCAGCAGGGGGACAGGCAATCAGCCCCAGCATTTT. Its protein product is CASRGTGNQPQHF.

The chain employs TRBV9 and TRBJ2-3, with a possible D match to TRBD1 (6 bases). This CDR3 has 15 amino acids. The germline gives CDR1 SGDLS, CDR2 YYNGEE. V lost 3 bases and J lost 6, with 17 bases in between. For the CDR3, the DNA is TGTGCCAGCAGCGAAAACCCCCAGGGGATCGATACGCAGTATTTT. Translated: CASSENPQGIDTQYF.

The chain has TRBV5-6 and TRBJ1-5; D is possibly TRBD1 (5 bases). The CDR3 has 14 residues. Germline V gene sequence: CDR1 SGHDT, CDR2 YYEEEE. V was shortened by 1 base and J by 0 bases, with 5 bases between the two germline ends. CDR3 protein: CASSLRGSNQPQHF. CDR3 coding DNA: TGTGCCAGCAGCTTGAGGGGTAGCAATCAGCCCCAGCATTTT.